These 17 T cell receptor beta chains share one sample of origin, sequenced in a study of early T cells in non-severe SARS-CoV-2 infection. TCRdb itself ran the 5' RACE reads through MiXCR, one entry per CDR3 protein. The data contain approximately 71,000 distinct CDR3 sequences, 12% to 15% of them singletons. Sequencing input: whole blood. The source is an adult who was a healthcare worker with PCR-confirmed SARS-CoV-2 infection or an uninfected control (not recorded which).

The rearrangement uses TRBV18 and TRBJ1-1, with D hard to call. The germline V and J ends were trimmed by 1 base and 2 bases, with 2 bases remaining between them. Germline CDR1 KGHSH, CDR2 LQKENI. The CDR3 contains 12 residues. The CDR3: CASSPRNTEAFF. The CDR3 DNA reads as TGTGCCAGCTCACCACGAAACACTGAAGCTTTCTTT.

This clonotype was found a few times. The V and J genes are TRBV27 and TRBJ2-2; 10 positions match TRBD1. CDR1 and CDR2 from the germline V gene are MNHEY and SMNVEV (reference sequence). This CDR3 is 17 amino acids long. Trimming took 5 bases from V and 6 from J; bases not matched to a gene: 12. For the CDR3, the DNA is TGTGCCAGCAGTACCCCCCCGCCGGGGACAGGGGCCGGGGAGCTGTTTTTT. Translating it yields CASSTPPPGTGAGELFF.

This clonotype was seen more than once but under ten times. The chain links TRBV20-1 to TRBJ1-1; D is uncertain. Trimming stripped 1 base from V and 1 base from J, with 19 bases between. The CDR3 extends over 17 amino acids. The germline V gene has CDR1 DFQATT and CDR2 SNEGSKA (reference sequence). The CDR3 spells CSARAPGGDTRNTEAFF. The CDR3 region has the DNA TGCAGTGCTAGAGCCCCCGGAGGCGACACTAGGAACACTGAAGCTTTCTTT.

This clonotype was seen repeatedly, ten times or more. The J gene is TRBJ2-3, the V gene TRBV2; a possible D gene is TRBD1 (7 bases). Germline values: CDR1 SNHLY, CDR2 FYNNEI. V was trimmed by 4 bases and J by 2 bases, leaving 10 bases between them. The CDR3 covers 14 residues. CDR3 sequence reads: CASSGGTATDTQYF. The CDR3 DNA follows: TGTGCCAGCAGTGGCGGGACAGCCACAGATACGCAGTATTTT.

The CDR3 reads CAISENRIYEQYF. The CDR3 nucleotides are TGTGCCATCAGTGAGAACAGGATCTACGAGCAGTACTTC. The J gene is TRBJ2-7, the V gene TRBV10-3; maybe TRBD1 (5 bases). V was shortened by 2 bases and J by 3 bases, with 8 bases between the two germline ends. This CDR3 contains 13 residues. Per the germline V gene, CDR1 is ENHRY and CDR2 is SYGVKD.

There are many counts of this clonotype. The gene calls are TRBV3-1 and TRBJ1-3; D is undetermined. Deletions cut 2 bases from V and 2 bases from J, with 16 bases between. The CDR3 length is 17 residues. Germline loops: CDR1 LGHDT, CDR2 YNNKEL (reference sequence). Here the CDR3 reads CASSQFPRSTPGNTIYF. DNA for the CDR3: TGTGCCAGCAGCCAATTCCCTAGGAGTACTCCTGGAAACACCATATATTTT.

Sample share makes this clonotype medium-sized (0.01 to 0.1%). This chain links TRBV20-1 with TRBJ2-3; the match to TRBD2 covers 10 bases. The CDR3 extends over 14 amino acids. The germline CDR1 and CDR2 sequences are DFQATT and SNEGSKA (reference sequence). The V gene end was trimmed by 5 bases and the J gene end by 4 bases; junction bases not matched to a gene: 6. Written as DNA, the CDR3 is TGCAGTGCTGCAAGCGGGGGGGCCGCAGATACGCAGTATTTT. Encoded protein: CSAASGGAADTQYF.

This clonotype was counted between two and nine times. The chain recombines TRBV3-1 with TRBJ1-6, with no clear D. V was pared by 0 bases and J by 9 bases, with 12 bases between. This CDR3 spans 15 amino acids. Germline values: CDR1 LGHDT, CDR2 YNNKEL (reference sequence). In DNA form, the CDR3 reads TGTGCCAGCAGCCAAGATCAAGGGTCCATTTCACCCCTCCACTTT. Residues: CASSQDQGSISPLHF. Drawing the rest from reference TRBV3-1 and TRBJ1-6, the complete variable domain is DTAVSQTPKYLVTQMGNDKSIKCEQNLGHDTMYWYKQDSKKFLKIMFSYNNKELIINETVPNRFSPKSPDKAHLNLHINSLELGDSAVYFCASSQDQGSISPLHFGNGTRLTVT.

The table lists this clonotype with many counts. The rearrangement links TRBV20-1 to TRBJ2-7; D is perhaps TRBD2 (6 bases). CDR1 and CDR2 (germline): DFQATT, SNEGSKA (reference sequence). The ends were cut back, 3 bases at V and 1 base at J, with 7 bases in the middle. This CDR3 contains 12 residues. CDR3 amino acids: CSASGTSYEQYF. In DNA form, the CDR3 reads TGCAGTGCTAGCGGGACTTCCTACGAGCAGTACTTC.

A few counts support this clonotype. CDR3 sequence: CASSLATGGTYNEQFF. The CDR3 nucleotides are TGTGCCAGCAGCTTAGCGACAGGGGGGACCTACAATGAGCAGTTCTTC. The chain employs TRBV7-6 and TRBJ2-1; TRBD1 matches at 9 bases. This CDR3 is 16 amino acids long. Germline lookup yields CDR1 SGHVS and CDR2 FNYEAQ. V trimming: 0 bases; J trimming: 2 bases; junction bases outside the gene matches: 2.

This chain links TRBV3-2 with TRBJ1-6; TRBD1 was called by the table and not checked on the DNA. TRBV3-2 is deemed a pseudogene. CDR3 length equals 16 residues. CDR3 loop: CASSQDGGEMYSPLHF. Here the CDR3 DNA reads TGTGCCAGCAGCCAAGATGGGGGGGAGATGTATTCACCCCTCCACTTT.

This chain uses TRBV6-5 with TRBJ2-1; no definite D call. Per the germline V gene, CDR1 is MNHEY and CDR2 is SVGAGI. Trimming cost V 6 bases and J 4 bases, with 16 bases left between them. This CDR3 spans 15 amino acids. CDR3 region: CASRNDLGSYNEQFF. CDR3 sequence (DNA): TGTGCCAGCAGAAACGATCTAGGGTCATACAATGAGCAGTTCTTC.

The DNA for the CDR3 is TGTGCCAGCAGTTTATGGGGGGTGGCACCCCTCCACTTT. Protein: CASSLWGVAPLHF. The chain carries TRBV12-3 or TRBV12-4 and TRBJ1-6; D perhaps matches TRBD1 (5 bases). V dropped 2 bases and J dropped 11 bases, with 10 bases sitting between them. The CDR3 runs to 13 residues.

Ten or more counts support this clonotype. V gene TRBV28 combines with J gene TRBJ2-7; D is uncertain. The V end lost 3 bases, the J end lost 2 bases, and 5 bases lay between the germline ends. The germline V gene encodes CDR1 MDHEN and CDR2 SYDVKM. The CDR3 totals 12 residues. This CDR3 reads CASSFAAYEQYF. The CDR3 bases are TGTGCCAGCAGTTTTGCAGCCTACGAGCAGTACTTC.

The rearrangement links TRBV5-1 to TRBJ1-1; 11 nucleotides match TRBD1. The junction had 17 bases not matched to a gene; V was cut back by 4 bases and J by 9 bases. From germline, CDR1 is SGHRS and CDR2 YFSETQ. The CDR3 spans 17 residues. The CDR3, as DNA: TGCGCCAGCAGCCTCCCAGGACAGGGGGCGACTACCCCTAAAGCTTTCTTT. The encoded protein is CASSLPGQGATTPKAFF.

This clonotype turned up a few times. The chain couples TRBV29-1 to TRBJ1-2; 9 bases map to TRBD1. CDR3 length: 12 residues. Trimming removed 7 bases from V and 2 bases from J; junction bases left unmatched: 2. CDR1 and CDR2 (germline): SQVTM, ANQGSEA. The CDR3 spells CSAGQGNYGYTF. The DNA of the CDR3 is TGCAGCGCCGGACAGGGGAACTATGGCTACACCTTC.

This clonotype appeared a few times. The V and J genes are TRBV6-6 and TRBJ2-5; D is ambiguous. The V end lost 0 bases, the J end lost 1 base, and 6 bases lay between the germline ends. Germline V CDR1 and CDR2: MNHNY, SVGAGI (reference sequence). The CDR3 covers 14 residues. The CDR3 is CASSYSMAQETQYF. The CDR3 DNA reads TGTGCCAGCAGTTACTCGATGGCCCAAGAGACCCAGTACTTC.